The 14 T cell receptor beta chains listed next were all sequenced from one sample in a study of blood T cell repertoires in COVID-19. Data came from immunoSEQ multiplex PCR; TCRdb stores just in-frame clones and leaves some out. This table has about 310,000 clones, around 87% appearing once. The sample consisted of peripheral blood. The receptor set was obtained from a woman in her fifties or sixties who had recovered from COVID-19.

The chain is built from TRBV10-3 and TRBJ2-6; maybe TRBD1 (6 bases). Trimming took off 2 bases at V and 0 bases at J, with 11 bases between the two ends. This CDR3 has 17 residues. Germline V lookup: CDR1 ENHRY, CDR2 SYGVKD. The CDR3 is CAISEEGTPSGANVLTF. The CDR3 bases are TGTGCCATCAGTGAGGAAGGGACACCCTCTGGGGCCAACGTCCTGACTTTC.

The chain is built from TRBV2 and TRBJ1-2; D unresolved. V lost 8 bases to trimming and J lost 1 base, with 11 bases between them. Germline V gene sequence: CDR1 SNHLY, CDR2 FYNNEI. This CDR3 contains 13 residues. CDR3 sequence (DNA): TGTGCCAGCCGGCGCCGGGGTAACTATGGCTACACCTTC. It yields the protein CASRRRGNYGYTF.

This clone occurred once. The CDR3 DNA is TGTGCCAGTAGTAGCCTGGGGCAGGGCGAGGTTGAAGCTTTCTTT. Translated: CASSSLGQGEVEAFF. This chain joins TRBV19 and TRBJ1-1; TRBD1 is a possible D gene (5 bases). This CDR3 comprises 15 residues. Deletions cut 4 bases from V and 7 bases from J, with 19 bases between. Germline V gene data show CDR1 as LNHDA and CDR2 as SQIVND (reference sequence). Looking up the rest from reference TRBV19 and TRBJ1-1 gives the full variable domain: DGGITQSPKYLFRKEGQNVTLSCEQNLNHDAMYWYRQDPGQGLRLIYYSQIVNDFQKGDIAEGYSVSREKKESFPLTVTSAQKNPTAFYLCASSSLGQGEVEAFFGQGTRLTVV.

This chain connects TRBV19 to TRBJ2-1; perhaps TRBD1 as D (6 bases). Germline CDR1 and CDR2: LNHDA and SQIVND (reference sequence). V lost 5 bases to trimming and J lost 1 base, with 21 bases between them. The CDR3 runs to 18 residues. The CDR3 DNA reads as TGTGCCAGTAGTTCTGTACTACCGACAGGCCTATCCTACAATGAGCAGTTCTTC. Protein: CASSSVLPTGLSYNEQFF.

The V and J genes are TRBV5-1 and TRBJ1-3; 7 bases agree with TRBD1. Trimming cost V 3 bases and J 10 bases; bases outside gene matches: 10. CDR3 size: 14 residues. The germline gives CDR1 SGHRS, CDR2 YFSETQ. CDR3 protein: CASSWGGQEYTIYF. The CDR3 DNA is TGCGCCAGCAGCTGGGGCGGACAGGAGTATACCATATATTTT.

This clone was found a few times. The rearrangement links TRBV6-6 to TRBJ1-5, with a possible D match to TRBD1 (5 bases). Germline V CDR1 and CDR2: MNHNY, SVGAGI (reference sequence). V lost 6 bases, J lost 0 bases, and 15 bases lay in between. The CDR3 is made up of 16 amino acids. For the CDR3, the DNA is TGTGCCAGCAGGCCCCCGGGGGGGTTTAGCAATCAGCCCCAGCATTTT. Translating gives CASRPPGGFSNQPQHF.

This clone has only one observation. The V gene is TRBV18, the J gene TRBJ2-2; 8 nucleotides align to TRBD2. V was clipped by 5 bases and J by 3 bases; unmatched bases: 8. Germline CDR1 and CDR2: KGHSH and LQKENI. This CDR3 has 16 residues. CDR3 nucleotide sequence: TGTGCCAGCTCATTCGGACTAGCCCAACACACCGGGGAGCTGTTTTTT. It codes for CASSFGLAQHTGELFF.

The J gene is TRBJ2-7, the V gene TRBV28; D unresolved. Germline CDR1 is MDHEN and CDR2 is SYDVKM. The V end was cut by 2 bases, the J end by 3 bases, with 5 bases between. This CDR3 contains 12 residues. The chain's CDR3 is CASSLPYYEQYF. For the CDR3, the DNA is TGTGCCAGCAGTTTACCCTACTACGAGCAGTACTTC.

V gene TRBV19 combines with J gene TRBJ2-3; TRBD1 is a possible D gene (8 bases). The V gene lost 6 bases and the J gene lost 3 bases, with 13 bases spanning the gap. Germline CDR1 and CDR2: LNHDA and SQIVND (reference sequence). The CDR3 consists of 14 residues. The CDR3 bases are TGTGCCAGTAGGGACAGGGAGGGGACAGATACGCAGTATTTT. Translating it yields CASRDREGTDTQYF.

The V call is TRBV7-9, the J call TRBJ2-1, with D possibly matching TRBD2 (6 bases). Trimming took 4 bases from V and 7 from J, leaving 17 bases between them. CDR1 and CDR2 (germline): SEHNR, FQNEAQ (reference sequence). The CDR3 has 15 residues. DNA of the CDR3: TGTGCCAGCAGCTCCTCAAGACTAGGTGGAAATGAGCAGTTCTTC. Protein sequence: CASSSSRLGGNEQFF.

The V call is TRBV19, the J call TRBJ2-1, with 8 positions matching TRBD1. V dropped 4 bases and J dropped 6; count of bases not matched to a gene: 5. Germline CDR1 LNHDA, CDR2 SQIVND (reference sequence). This CDR3 contains 14 residues. CDR3 sequence reads: CASSSGQGPNEQFF. CDR3 coding DNA: TGTGCCAGTAGTAGCGGACAGGGACCCAATGAGCAGTTCTTC.

This rearrangement joins TRBV7-9 to TRBJ2-3, with TRBD2 matching 9 bases. J lost 6 bases, V lost 4 bases, and 20 bases had no gene match. Per the germline V gene, CDR1 is SEHNR and CDR2 is FQNEAQ (reference sequence). The CDR3 extends over 19 amino acids. In nucleotides, the CDR3 is TGTGCCAGCAGCTCCCGGTCTAGCGGGGACCCCTTTGGAGTGGATACGCAGTATTTT. Its protein product is CASSSRSSGDPFGVDTQYF.

This clone has just one count. The chain combines TRBV15 with TRBJ1-5; tentative D call: TRBD1 (6 bases). Trimming took off 2 bases at V and 9 bases at J, with 11 bases between the two ends. From germline, CDR1 is LNHNV and CDR2 YYDKDF (reference sequence). The CDR3 is 13 residues long. CDR3 in DNA: TGTGCCACCAGCAGAAACAGGGAGGGGCCCCAGCATTTT. This gives the protein CATSRNREGPQHF. Together with reference TRBV15 and TRBJ1-5, the CDR3 gives the full variable domain: DAMVIQNPRYQVTQFGKPVTLSCSQTLNHNVMYWYQQKSSQAPKLLFHYYDKDFNNEADTPDNFQSRRPNTSFCFLDIRSPGLGDTAMYLCATSRNREGPQHFGDGTRLSIL.

This clone was counted once. The rearrangement uses TRBV7-2 and TRBJ2-5, with D maybe TRBD2 (6 bases). From germline, CDR1 is SGHTA and CDR2 FQGNSA. This CDR3 is 14 amino acids long. Deletions cut 5 bases from V and 2 bases from J, with 12 bases between. CDR3 amino acids: CASSTPGTQETQYF. The CDR3 nucleotides are TGTGCCAGCAGCACTCCCGGGACTCAAGAGACCCAGTACTTC.